This T cell receptor beta chain was found in a study of CD8 T cells in ankylosing spondylitis. Study-level results: A motif in TCR beta, a set of 8 or 9 highly homologous variants, appeared characteristic of ankylosing spondylitis blood.

This clonotype was counted many times. Antigen: not known. In making TCR beta libraries, quantitative 5'-RACE with molecular barcodes was used. TCRdb analysed the 5' RACE reads with MiXCR anew, one entry per CDR3 protein. The sample consists of roughly 220,000 distinct CDR3 sequences, around 18% of them appearing once. Trimming shortened V by 4 bases and J by 4 bases, and 10 bases separated the two germline ends. The CDR3 is 13 amino acids. The source of this sequence is a male donor with ankylosing spondylitis. The chain recombines TRBV12-3 or TRBV12-4 with TRBJ1-2, with D maybe TRBD1 (5 bases). The sample comprised blood, either unsorted or a sorted T cell fraction (not recorded which). For the CDR3, the DNA is TGTGCCAGCAGTTATGGGGACGGCTATGGCTACACCTTC. It codes for CASSYGDGYGYTF.